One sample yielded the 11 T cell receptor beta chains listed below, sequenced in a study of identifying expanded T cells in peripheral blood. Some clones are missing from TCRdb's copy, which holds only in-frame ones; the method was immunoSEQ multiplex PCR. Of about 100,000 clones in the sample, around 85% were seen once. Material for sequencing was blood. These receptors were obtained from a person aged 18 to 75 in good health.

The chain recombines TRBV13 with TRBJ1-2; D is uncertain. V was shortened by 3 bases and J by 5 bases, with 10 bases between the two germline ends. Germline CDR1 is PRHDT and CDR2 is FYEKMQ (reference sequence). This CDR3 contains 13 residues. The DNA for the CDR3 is TGTGCCAGCAGCTTGGGGAGGGTGTATGGCTACACCTTC. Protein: CASSLGRVYGYTF. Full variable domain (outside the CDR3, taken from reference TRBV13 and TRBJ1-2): AAGVIQSPRHLIKEKRETATLKCYPIPRHDTVYWYQQGPGQDPQFLISFYEKMQSDKGSIPDRFSAQQFSDYHSELNMSSLELGDSALYFCASSLGRVYGYTFGSGTRLTVV.

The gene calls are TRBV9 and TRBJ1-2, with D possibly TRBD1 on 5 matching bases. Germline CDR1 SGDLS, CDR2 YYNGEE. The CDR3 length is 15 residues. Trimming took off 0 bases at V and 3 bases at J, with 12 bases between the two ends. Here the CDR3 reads CASSVGGGAYYGYTF. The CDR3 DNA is TGTGCCAGCAGCGTAGGGGGTGGGGCCTACTATGGCTACACCTTC.

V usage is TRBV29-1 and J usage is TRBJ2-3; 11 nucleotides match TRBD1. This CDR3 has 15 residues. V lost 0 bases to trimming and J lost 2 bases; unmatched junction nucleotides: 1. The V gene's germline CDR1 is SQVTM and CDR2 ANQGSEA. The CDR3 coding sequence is TGCAGCGTTGAAGAGGACAGGGGGCCCACAGATACGCAGTATTTT. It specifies CSVEEDRGPTDTQYF.

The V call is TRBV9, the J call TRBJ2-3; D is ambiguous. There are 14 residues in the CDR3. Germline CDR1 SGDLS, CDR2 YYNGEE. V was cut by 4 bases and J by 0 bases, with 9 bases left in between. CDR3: CASSPGRSTDTQYF. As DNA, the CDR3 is TGTGCCAGCAGCCCAGGCCGAAGCACAGATACGCAGTATTTT.

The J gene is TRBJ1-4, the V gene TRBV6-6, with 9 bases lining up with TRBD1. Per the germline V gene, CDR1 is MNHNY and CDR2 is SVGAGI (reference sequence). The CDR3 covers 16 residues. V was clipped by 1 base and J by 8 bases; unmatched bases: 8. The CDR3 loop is CASSYFGDRDGEKLFF. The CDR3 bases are TGTGCCAGCAGTTACTTCGGGGACAGGGACGGGGAAAAACTGTTTTTT.

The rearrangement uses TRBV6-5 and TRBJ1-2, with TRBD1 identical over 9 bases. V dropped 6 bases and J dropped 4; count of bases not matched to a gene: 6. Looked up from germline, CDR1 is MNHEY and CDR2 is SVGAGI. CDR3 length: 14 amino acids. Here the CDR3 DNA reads TGTGCCAGCAGGGCAACAGGGGGCGGCTATGGCTACACCTTC. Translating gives CASRATGGGYGYTF.

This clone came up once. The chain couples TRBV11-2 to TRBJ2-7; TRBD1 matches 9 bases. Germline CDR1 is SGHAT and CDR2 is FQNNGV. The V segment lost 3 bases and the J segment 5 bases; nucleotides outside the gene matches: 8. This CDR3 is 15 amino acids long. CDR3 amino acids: CASSFRTGVADEQYF. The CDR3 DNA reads TGTGCCAGCAGCTTTCGGACAGGGGTGGCCGACGAGCAGTACTTC. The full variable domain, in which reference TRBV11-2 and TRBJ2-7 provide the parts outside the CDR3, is EAGVAQSPRYKIIEKRQSVAFWCNPISGHATLYWYQQILGQGPKLLIQFQNNGVVDDSQLPKDRFSAERLKGVDSTLKIQPAKLEDSAVYLCASSFRTGVADEQYFGPGTRLTVT.

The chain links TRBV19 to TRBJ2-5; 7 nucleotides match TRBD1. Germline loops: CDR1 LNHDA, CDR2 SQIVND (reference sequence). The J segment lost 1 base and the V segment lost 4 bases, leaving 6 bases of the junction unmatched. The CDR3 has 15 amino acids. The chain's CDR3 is CASSRGTAPQETQYF. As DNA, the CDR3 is TGTGCCAGTAGTAGAGGGACAGCCCCCCAAGAGACCCAGTACTTC.

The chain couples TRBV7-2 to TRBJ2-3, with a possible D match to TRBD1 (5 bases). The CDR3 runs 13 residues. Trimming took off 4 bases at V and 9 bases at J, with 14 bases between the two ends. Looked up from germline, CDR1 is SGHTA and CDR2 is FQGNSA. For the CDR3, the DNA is TGTGCCAGCAGCTCCCACCCTAAGGGGACGCAGTATTTT. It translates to CASSSHPKGTQYF.

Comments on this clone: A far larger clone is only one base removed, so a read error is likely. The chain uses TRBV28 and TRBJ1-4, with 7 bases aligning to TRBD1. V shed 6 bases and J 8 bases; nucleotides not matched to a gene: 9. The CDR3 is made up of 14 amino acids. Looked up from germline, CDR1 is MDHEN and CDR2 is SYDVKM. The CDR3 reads CASSQDTGDEKLFF. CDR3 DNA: TGTGCCAGCAGCCAGGACACAGGGGACGAAAAACTGTTTTTT.

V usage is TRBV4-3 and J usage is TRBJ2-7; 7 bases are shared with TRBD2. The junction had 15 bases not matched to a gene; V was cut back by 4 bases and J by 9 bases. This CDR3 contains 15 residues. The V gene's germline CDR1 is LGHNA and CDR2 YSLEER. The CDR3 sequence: CASSPTGGRGFGQYF. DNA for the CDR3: TGCGCCAGCAGCCCGACCGGGGGGAGGGGTTTCGGGCAGTACTTC.